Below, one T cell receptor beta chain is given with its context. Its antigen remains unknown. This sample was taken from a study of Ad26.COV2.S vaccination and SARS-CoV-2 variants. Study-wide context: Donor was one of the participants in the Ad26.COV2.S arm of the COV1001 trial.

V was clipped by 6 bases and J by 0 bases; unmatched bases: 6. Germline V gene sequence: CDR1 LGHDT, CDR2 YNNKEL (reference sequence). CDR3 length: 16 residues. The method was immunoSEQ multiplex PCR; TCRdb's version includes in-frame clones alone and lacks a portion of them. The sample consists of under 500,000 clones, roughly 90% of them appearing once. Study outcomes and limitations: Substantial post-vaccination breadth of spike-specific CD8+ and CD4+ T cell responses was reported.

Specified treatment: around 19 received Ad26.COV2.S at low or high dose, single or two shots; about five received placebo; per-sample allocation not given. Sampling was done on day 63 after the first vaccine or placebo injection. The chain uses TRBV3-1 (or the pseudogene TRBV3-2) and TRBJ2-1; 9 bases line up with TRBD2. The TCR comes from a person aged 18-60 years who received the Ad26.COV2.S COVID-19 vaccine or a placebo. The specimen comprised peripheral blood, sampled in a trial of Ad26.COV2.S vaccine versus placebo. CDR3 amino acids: CASSYIAGASYNEQFF. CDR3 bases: TGTGCCAGCAGTTACATAGCGGGGGCCTCCTACAATGAGCAGTTCTTC.